This is a list of T cell receptor beta chains from one sample in a study of cytomegalovirus exposure and HLA in healthy donors. The data were produced by immunoSEQ multiplex PCR, yet TCRdb's version contains in-frame clones alone and is incomplete. The data show about 130,000 clones, 75% to 90% seen once. Sequencing was performed on PBMCs. The receptors shown here come from a woman aged 40 to 49 in good health and CMV-seronegative. The CDR3 runs from the conserved cysteine through the conserved F or W. A D gene is named only where the DNA matches it firmly. Clone size appears in some rows only: once, few, many, or a class for an expanded clone.

v_call	j_call	clone_size	d_call	cdr3_aa	cdr3_nt
TRBV5-6	TRBJ1-2	-	-	CASSDSNYGYTF	TGTGCCAGCAGCGACAGTAACTATGGCTACACCTTC
TRBV27	TRBJ2-5	-	-	CASSLGGAWSGTQYF	TGTGCCAGCAGCCTGGGGGGGGCGTGGTCTGGGACCCAGTACTTC
TRBV6-5	TRBJ2-7	-	TRBD2	CASSQREWYEQYF	TGTGCCAGCTCCCAGCGGGAATGGTACGAGCAGTACTTC
TRBV7-3	TRBJ1-6	-	-	CASSFTGRNSPLHF	TGTGCCAGCAGCTTCACAGGGCGAAATTCACCCCTCCACTTT
TRBV27	TRBJ1-5	-	-	CASSPGTGQPQHF	TGTGCCAGCAGTCCAGGAACAGGGCAGCCCCAGCATTTT
TRBV10-3	TRBJ2-1	few	-	CAISDKGPSYNEQFF	TGTGCCATCAGTGACAAGGGGCCTTCCTACAATGAGCAGTTCTTC
TRBV7-9	TRBJ1-1	many	TRBD1	CASSRAGTGEAFF	TGTGCCAGCAGCCGCGCCGGGACAGGGGAAGCTTTCTTT
TRBV7-9	TRBJ1-1	few	TRBD1	CASSPTQGAFF	TGTGCCAGCAGCCCAACACAGGGGGCTTTCTTT
TRBV10-2	TRBJ1-3	few	-	CASGAVTGNTIYF	TGCGCCAGCGGTGCGGTTACGGGAAACACCATATATTTT
TRBV4-1	TRBJ2-1	-	TRBD1	CPSSHVQGAGNEQFF	TGCCCCAGCAGCCACGTACAGGGGGCAGGCAATGAGCAGTTCTTC
TRBV19	TRBJ2-1	-	TRBD1	CASRTGQGINEQFF	TGTGCCAGTAGGACGGGACAGGGAATCAATGAGCAGTTCTTC
TRBV4-3	TRBJ2-2	-	TRBD2	CASSQGLKGGPPGELFF	TGCGCCAGCAGCCAAGGGCTTAAGGGAGGGCCGCCCGGGGAGCTGTTTTTT
TRBV13	TRBJ2-3	-	-	CASKRYSSLTDTQYF	TGTGCCAGCAAACGATATTCTAGTCTCACAGATACGCAGTATTTT
TRBV27	TRBJ2-3	once	TRBD1	CASSPRDRVTDTQYF	TGTGCCAGCAGTCCAAGGGACAGGGTCACAGATACGCAGTATTTT
TRBV19	TRBJ2-1	few	-	CASSMPLTGKQFF	TGTGCCAGTAGTATGCCCCTAACAGGAAAGCAGTTCTTC
TRBV27	TRBJ2-1	few	TRBD1	CASSASGTGVGGQFF	TGTGCCAGCAGTGCCTCCGGGACAGGGGTTGGAGGGCAGTTCTTC
TRBV19	TRBJ2-1	-	-	CASREGGPSYNEQFF	TGTGCCAGCCGCGAGGGGGGGCCCTCTTACAATGAGCAGTTCTTC
TRBV7-3	TRBJ2-1	few	TRBD2	CASSLWGPGLVYNEQFF	TGTGCCAGCAGCTTATGGGGGCCGGGACTAGTTTACAATGAGCAGTTCTTC
TRBV27	TRBJ1-5	once	-	CASSWGHSQPQHF	TGTGCCAGCAGTTGGGGGCACAGCCAGCCCCAGCATTTT
TRBV4-1	TRBJ2-1	few	TRBD2	CASSQALGEGYNEQFF	TGCGCCAGCAGCCAAGCATTGGGGGAGGGCTACAATGAGCAGTTCTTC
TRBV4-3	TRBJ1-1	once	TRBD1	CASSLDRGGTEAFF	TGCGCCAGCAGCCTAGACAGGGGCGGCACTGAAGCTTTCTTT
TRBV27	TRBJ1-1	once	-	CASSRNTEAFF	TGTGCCAGCAGTCGGAACACTGAAGCTTTCTTT
TRBV5-5	TRBJ1-2	-	-	CASSLTRQNYGYTF	TGTGCCAGCAGCTTAACGAGGCAGAACTATGGCTACACCTTC
TRBV7-2	TRBJ2-1	-	-	CASSLAGQYNEQFF	TGTGCCAGCAGCTTAGCGGGGCAATACAATGAGCAGTTCTTC
TRBV5-6	TRBJ2-1	once	-	CARSLAAWGRGGEQFF	TGTGCCCGCAGCTTGGCCGCTTGGGGGCGCGGTGGTGAGCAGTTCTTC
TRBV4-1	TRBJ1-1	few	-	CASSQDTNGLKDRDTEAFF	TGCGCCAGCAGCCAAGATACCAATGGGCTAAAGGATAGAGACACTGAAGCTTTCTTT
TRBV4-3	TRBJ2-7	-	TRBD2	CASSQVAGPSYEQYF	TGCGCCAGCAGCCAAGTAGCGGGCCCTTCCTACGAGCAGTACTTC
TRBV19	TRBJ1-2	-	-	CASSIGFRAVEGYTF	TGTGCCAGTAGTATTGGATTCAGGGCGGTAGAAGGCTACACCTTC
TRBV9	TRBJ1-6	-	-	CASSPRGAGYNSPLHF	TGTGCCAGCAGCCCCCGCGGGGCTGGTTATAATTCACCCCTCCACTTT
TRBV4-2	TRBJ2-7	few	-	CASSQEDGQWAYEQYF	TGTGCCAGCAGCCAAGAAGATGGGCAGTGGGCCTACGAGCAGTACTTC
TRBV7-8	TRBJ2-1	once	TRBD2	CASSFVSGTSGGNEQFF	TGTGCCAGCAGCTTCGTTTCCGGGACTAGCGGGGGGAATGAGCAGTTCTTC
TRBV5-1	TRBJ2-4	-	TRBD2	CASSLAGLAGGPGNIQYF	TGCGCCAGCAGCTTGGCGGGGCTAGCGGGAGGGCCGGGAAACATTCAGTACTTC
TRBV5-1	TRBJ1-4	-	TRBD1	CASSSTGGEEKLFF	TGCGCCAGCAGCTCCACAGGGGGCGAGGAAAAACTGTTTTTT
TRBV10-3	TRBJ1-2	-	-	CAISGSGGMDGYTF	TGTGCCATCAGTGGTTCGGGGGGCATGGATGGCTACACCTTC
TRBV6-6	TRBJ1-1	-	TRBD1	CASSLGQIEAFF	TGTGCCAGCAGTCTGGGACAGATTGAAGCTTTCTTT
TRBV7-9	TRBJ1-2	-	-	CASSPRGPQHKGGYTF	TGTGCCAGCAGCCCCCGTGGGCCCCAGCATAAGGGGGGCTACACCTTC
TRBV19	TRBJ2-7	once	-	CASSFQAGTYEQYF	TGTGCCAGTAGTTTTCAGGCAGGCACCTACGAGCAGTACTTC
TRBV7-9	TRBJ1-2	-	-	CASSWGGSSYGYTF	TGTGCCAGCAGCTGGGGGGGCTCTAGCTATGGCTACACCTTC
TRBV14	TRBJ2-1	-	-	CASSQGLGTTYNEQFF	TGTGCCAGCAGCCAAGGACTAGGGACCACTTACAATGAGCAGTTCTTC
TRBV5-1	TRBJ2-3	once	-	CASSGNSPSFTDTQYF	TGCGCCAGCAGCGGAAACTCGCCTAGCTTCACAGATACGCAGTATTTT
TRBV29-1	TRBJ2-3	-	-	CSAGTSGRDTQYF	TGCAGCGCCGGAACCAGTGGGCGAGATACGCAGTATTTT
TRBV19	TRBJ1-1	-	TRBD1	CASSGGASATEAFF	TGTGCCAGCTCAGGGGGCGCGTCCGCCACTGAAGCTTTCTTT
TRBV19	TRBJ2-5	-	TRBD1	CASSNLGQAEEETQYF	TGTGCCAGTAGTAATCTCGGACAGGCGGAAGAAGAGACCCAGTACTTC
TRBV4-1	TRBJ1-2	-	TRBD1	CASSQDIQGQGGYGYTF	TGCGCCAGCAGCCAAGATATCCAAGGACAGGGAGGCTATGGCTACACCTTC
TRBV5-1	TRBJ2-5	-	TRBD2	CASSLEARAGASETQYF	TGCGCCAGCAGCTTGGAGGCGAGGGCGGGAGCAAGCGAGACCCAGTACTTC
TRBV19	TRBJ1-2	few	-	CASKWENYGYTF	TGTGCCAGTAAGTGGGAGAACTATGGCTACACCTTC
TRBV9	TRBJ1-2	-	TRBD1	CASGDRDGGYTF	TGTGCCAGCGGGGACAGGGATGGCGGCTACACCTTC
TRBV28	TRBJ2-7	-	-	CASSLSRTVSPLYEQYF	TGTGCCAGCAGTTTATCCCGGACAGTAAGTCCCCTCTACGAGCAGTACTTC
TRBV4-2	TRBJ2-1	-	-	CASSVLLATVSVDEQFF	TGTGCCAGCAGCGTATTACTCGCGACAGTCTCAGTTGATGAGCAGTTCTTC
TRBV2	TRBJ1-1	once	TRBD1	CASMRGHVNTEAFF	TGTGCCAGCATGAGGGGGCATGTGAACACTGAAGCTTTCTTT
TRBV7-2	TRBJ2-1	-	TRBD2	CASSSPNWASGRYNEQFF	TGTGCCAGCAGCTCCCCAAATTGGGCTAGCGGGCGGTACAATGAGCAGTTCTTC
TRBV7-2	TRBJ1-1	-	-	CASSLSRVTEAFF	TGTGCCAGCAGCTTAAGCAGGGTCACTGAAGCTTTCTTT
TRBV5-1	TRBJ2-7	-	-	CASTLFGEEQYF	TGCGCCAGCACACTCTTCGGAGAGGAGCAGTACTTC